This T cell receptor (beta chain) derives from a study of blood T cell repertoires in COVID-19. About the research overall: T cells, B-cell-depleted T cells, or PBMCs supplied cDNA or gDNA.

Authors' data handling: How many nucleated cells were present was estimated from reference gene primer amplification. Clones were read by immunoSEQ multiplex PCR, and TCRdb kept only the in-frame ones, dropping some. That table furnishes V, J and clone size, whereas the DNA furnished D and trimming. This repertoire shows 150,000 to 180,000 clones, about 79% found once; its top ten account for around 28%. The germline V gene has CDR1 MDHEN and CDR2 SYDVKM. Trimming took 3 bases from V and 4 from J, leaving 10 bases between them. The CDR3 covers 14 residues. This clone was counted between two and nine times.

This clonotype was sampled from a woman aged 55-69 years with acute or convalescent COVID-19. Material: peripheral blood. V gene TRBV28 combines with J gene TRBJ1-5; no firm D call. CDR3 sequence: CASSFLTVNQPQHF. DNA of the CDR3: TGTGCCAGCAGTTTTCTAACAGTTAATCAGCCCCAGCATTTT. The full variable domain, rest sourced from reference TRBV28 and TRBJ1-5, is DVKVTQSSRYLVKRTGEKVFLECVQDMDHENMFWYRQDPGLGLRLIYFSYDVKMKEKGDIPEGYSVSREKKERFSLILESASTNQTSMYLCASSFLTVNQPQHFGDGTRLSIL.